This T cell receptor (beta chain) was recovered during a study of blood T cell repertoires in COVID-19. The overall study: Sites in the United States, Italy and Spain provided acute and convalescent COVID-19 samples. From T cells, B-cell-depleted T cells, or PBMCs came the material, which was cDNA or gDNA.

Original methodology: Scientists estimated how many nucleated cells there were by amplifying reference gene primers. The protocol was immunoSEQ multiplex PCR, while the TCRdb copy is restricted to in-frame clones and leaves out a portion. D and trimming were read from the DNA, whereas the V and J calls and clone size are those reported in that table. The sample has roughly 160,000 clones, roughly 80% seen once. This CDR3 spans 15 amino acids. The V gene's germline CDR1 is SGHRS and CDR2 YFSETQ. Trimming cost V 7 bases and J 1 base, with 14 bases left between them. The source of this sequence is a man aged 18 to 29 with active or convalescent COVID-19. Sequenced input: peripheral blood. V usage is TRBV5-1 and J usage is TRBJ2-2, with a possible D match to TRBD1 (6 bases). Written as DNA, the CDR3 is TGCGCCAGCGGCCAACAGGGTATGAACACCGGGGAGCTGTTTTTT. Translation: CASGQQGMNTGELFF.